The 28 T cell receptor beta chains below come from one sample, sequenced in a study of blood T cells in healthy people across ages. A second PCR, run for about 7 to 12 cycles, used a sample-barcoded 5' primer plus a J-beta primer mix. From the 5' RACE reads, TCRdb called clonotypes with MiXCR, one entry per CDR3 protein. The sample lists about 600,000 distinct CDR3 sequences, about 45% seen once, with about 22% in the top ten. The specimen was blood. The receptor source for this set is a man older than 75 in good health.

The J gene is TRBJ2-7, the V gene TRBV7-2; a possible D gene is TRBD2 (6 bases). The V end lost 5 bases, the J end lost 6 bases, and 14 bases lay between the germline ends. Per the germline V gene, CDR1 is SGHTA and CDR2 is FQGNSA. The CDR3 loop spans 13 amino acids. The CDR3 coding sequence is TGTGCCAGCAGCACCCTCCGGGGGAGCGAGCAGTACTTC. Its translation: CASSTLRGSEQYF.

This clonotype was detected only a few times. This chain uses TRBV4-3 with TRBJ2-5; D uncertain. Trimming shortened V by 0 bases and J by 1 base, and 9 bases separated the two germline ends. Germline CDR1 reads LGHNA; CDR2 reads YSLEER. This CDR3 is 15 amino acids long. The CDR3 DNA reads TGCGCCAGCAGCCAAGATTTCCAGCCCCAAGAGACCCAGTACTTC. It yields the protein CASSQDFQPQETQYF.

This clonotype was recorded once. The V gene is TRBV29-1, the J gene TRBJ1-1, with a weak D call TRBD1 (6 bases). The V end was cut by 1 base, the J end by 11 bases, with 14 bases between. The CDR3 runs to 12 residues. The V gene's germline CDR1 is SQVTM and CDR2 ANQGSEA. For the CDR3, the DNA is TGCAGCGTTGAAGCCCACAGGGAAACGGCTTTCTTT. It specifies CSVEAHRETAFF.

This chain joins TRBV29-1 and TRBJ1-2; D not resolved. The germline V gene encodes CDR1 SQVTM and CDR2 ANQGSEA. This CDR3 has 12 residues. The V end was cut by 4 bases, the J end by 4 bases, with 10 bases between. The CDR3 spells CSVARAVYGYTF. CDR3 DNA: TGCAGCGTTGCCCGGGCTGTCTATGGCTACACCTTC.

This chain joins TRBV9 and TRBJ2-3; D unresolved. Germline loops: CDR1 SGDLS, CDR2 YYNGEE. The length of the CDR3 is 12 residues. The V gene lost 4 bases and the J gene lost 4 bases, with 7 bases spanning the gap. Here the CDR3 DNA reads TGTGCCAGCAGCCCGTTCTCAGATACGCAGTATTTT. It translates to CASSPFSDTQYF.

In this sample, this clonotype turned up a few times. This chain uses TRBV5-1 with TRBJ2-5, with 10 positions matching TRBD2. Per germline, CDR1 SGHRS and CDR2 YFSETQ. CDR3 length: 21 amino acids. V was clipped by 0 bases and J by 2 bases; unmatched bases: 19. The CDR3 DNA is TGCGCCAGCAGCTTGGCCGGGTTGTCTAGCGGGAGCCGAGTGCTGCAAGAGACCCAGTACTTC. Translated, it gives CASSLAGLSSGSRVLQETQYF.

As DNA, the CDR3 is TGCAGCGTTGAAAGACAGGGGGTAAAAGAGACCCAGTACTTC. This gives the protein CSVERQGVKETQYF. V and J are TRBV29-1 and TRBJ2-5; TRBD1 aligns across 9 bases. This CDR3 region has 14 residues. Germline V gene sequence: CDR1 SQVTM, CDR2 ANQGSEA. The J segment lost 3 bases and the V segment lost 2 bases, leaving 4 bases of the junction unmatched.

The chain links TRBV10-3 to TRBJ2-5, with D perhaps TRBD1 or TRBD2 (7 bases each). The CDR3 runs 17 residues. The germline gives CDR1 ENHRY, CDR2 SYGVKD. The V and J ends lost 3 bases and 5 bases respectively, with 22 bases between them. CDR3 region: CAISDDRVSRGKETQYF. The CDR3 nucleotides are TGTGCCATCAGTGACGACAGGGTCTCGCGGGGGAAGGAGACCCAGTACTTC.

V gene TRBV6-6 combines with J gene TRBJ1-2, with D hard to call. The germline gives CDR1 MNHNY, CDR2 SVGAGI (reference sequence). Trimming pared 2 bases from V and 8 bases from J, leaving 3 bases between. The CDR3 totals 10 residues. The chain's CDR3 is CASSYGGYTF. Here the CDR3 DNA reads TGTGCCAGCAGTTACGGGGGCTACACCTTC.

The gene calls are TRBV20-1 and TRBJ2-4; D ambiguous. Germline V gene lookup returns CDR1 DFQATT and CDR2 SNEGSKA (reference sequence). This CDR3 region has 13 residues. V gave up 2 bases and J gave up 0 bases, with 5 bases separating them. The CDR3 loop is CSARLLAKNIQYF. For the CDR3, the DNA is TGCAGTGCTAGACTCCTAGCCAAAAACATTCAGTACTTC.

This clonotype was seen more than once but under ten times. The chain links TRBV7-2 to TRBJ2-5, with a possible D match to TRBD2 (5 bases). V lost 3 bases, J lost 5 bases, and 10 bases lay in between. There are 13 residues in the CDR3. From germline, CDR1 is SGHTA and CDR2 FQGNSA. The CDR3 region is CASSFPASETQYF. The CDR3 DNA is TGTGCCAGCAGCTTTCCCGCTAGCGAGACCCAGTACTTC.

CDR3 region: CSVVRGTNEQYF. CDR3 sequence (DNA): TGCAGCGTTGTGCGGGGAACCAATGAGCAGTACTTC. The chain has TRBV29-1 and TRBJ2-4, with D perhaps TRBD2 (6 bases). Germline V gene lookup returns CDR1 SQVTM and CDR2 ANQGSEA. CDR3 size: 12 residues. Trimming left V 4 bases short and J 13 bases short, with 17 bases between. The full variable domain, in which reference TRBV29-1 and TRBJ2-4 provide the parts outside the CDR3, is SAVISQKPSRDICQRGTSLTIQCQVDSQVTMMFWYRQQPGQSLTLIATANQGSEATYESGFVIDKFPISRPNLTFSTLTVSNMSPEDSSIYLCSVVRGTNEQYFGAGTRLSVL.

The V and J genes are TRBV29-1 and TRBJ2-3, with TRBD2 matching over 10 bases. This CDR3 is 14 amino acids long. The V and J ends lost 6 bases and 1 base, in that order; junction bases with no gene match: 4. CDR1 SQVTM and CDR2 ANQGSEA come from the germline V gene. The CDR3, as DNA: TGCAGCGTAGCCGGGACTAGCGGCACAGATACGCAGTATTTT. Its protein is CSVAGTSGTDTQYF.

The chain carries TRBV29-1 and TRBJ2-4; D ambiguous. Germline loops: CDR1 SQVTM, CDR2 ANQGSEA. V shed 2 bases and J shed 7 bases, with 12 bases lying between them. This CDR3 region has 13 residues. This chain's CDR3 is CSVETVIGNIQYF. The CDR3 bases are TGCAGCGTTGAAACGGTAATTGGCAACATTCAGTACTTC.

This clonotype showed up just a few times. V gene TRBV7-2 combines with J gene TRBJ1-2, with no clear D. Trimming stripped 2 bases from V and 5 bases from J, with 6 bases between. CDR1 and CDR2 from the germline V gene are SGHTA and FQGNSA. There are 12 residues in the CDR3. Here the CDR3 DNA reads TGTGCCAGCAGCTTACTCGGATATGGCTACACCTTC. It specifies CASSLLGYGYTF.

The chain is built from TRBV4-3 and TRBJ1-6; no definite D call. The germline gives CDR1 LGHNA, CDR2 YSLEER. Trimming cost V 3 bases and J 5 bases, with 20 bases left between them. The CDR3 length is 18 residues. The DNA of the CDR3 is TGCGCCAGCAGCCATCCCAGTCCACGGTCCGTTAATAATTCACCCCTCCACTTT. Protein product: CASSHPSPRSVNNSPLHF.

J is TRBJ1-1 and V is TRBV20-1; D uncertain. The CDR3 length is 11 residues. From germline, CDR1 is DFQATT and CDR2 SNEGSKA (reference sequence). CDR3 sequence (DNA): TGCAGCACAAGGGATTTCACTGAAGCTTTCTTT. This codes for CSTRDFTEAFF.

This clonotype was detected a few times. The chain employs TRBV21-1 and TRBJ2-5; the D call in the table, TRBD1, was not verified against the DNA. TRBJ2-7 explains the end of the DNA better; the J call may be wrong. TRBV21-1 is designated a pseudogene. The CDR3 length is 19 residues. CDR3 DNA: TGTGCCAGCAGCAAATTTCCCCCCTGTATACCGGGACAGGGATACGAGCAGTACTTC. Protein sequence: CASSKFPPCIPGQGYEQYF.

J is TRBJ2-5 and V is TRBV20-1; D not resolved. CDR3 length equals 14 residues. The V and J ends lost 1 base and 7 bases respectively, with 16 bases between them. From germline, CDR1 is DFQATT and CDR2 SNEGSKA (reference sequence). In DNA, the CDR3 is TGCAGTGCTAGAGTAGTGGGTGACCGAGGGACCCAGTACTTC. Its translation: CSARVVGDRGTQYF.

The CDR3 protein is CASSPPPGFYNEQFF. The CDR3 DNA sequence: TGTGCCAGCAGCCCCCCCCCTGGCTTTTACAATGAGCAGTTCTTC. V and J are TRBV7-3 and TRBJ2-1, with D unresolved. Per the germline V gene, CDR1 is SGHTA and CDR2 is FQGTGA. The V gene lost 5 bases and the J gene lost 4 bases, with 15 bases spanning the gap. The CDR3 covers 15 residues. The whole variable domain, filled in from reference TRBV7-3 and TRBJ2-1, reads GAGVSQTPSNKVTEKGKYVELRCDPISGHTALYWYRQSLGQGPEFLIYFQGTGAADDSGLPNDRFFAVRPEGSVSTLKIQRTERGDSAVYLCASSPPPGFYNEQFFGPGTRLTVL.

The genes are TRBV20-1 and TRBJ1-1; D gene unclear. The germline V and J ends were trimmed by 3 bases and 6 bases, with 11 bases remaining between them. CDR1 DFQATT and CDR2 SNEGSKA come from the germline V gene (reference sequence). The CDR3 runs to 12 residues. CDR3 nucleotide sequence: TGCAGTGCTAGCCCTCGCGTTGCTGAAGCTTTCTTT. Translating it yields CSASPRVAEAFF.

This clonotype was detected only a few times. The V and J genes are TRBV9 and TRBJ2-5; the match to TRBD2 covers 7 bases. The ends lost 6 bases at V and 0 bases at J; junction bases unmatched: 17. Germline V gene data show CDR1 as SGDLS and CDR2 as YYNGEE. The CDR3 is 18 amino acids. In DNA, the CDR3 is TGTGCCAGCACACTCGGTCCGGGACTAATGGGCTACCAAGAGACCCAGTACTTC. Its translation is CASTLGPGLMGYQETQYF.

Here the CDR3 DNA reads TGTGCCAGCAGCAGTAGCGGTCTCTCCGATACGCAGTATTTT. Protein product: CASSSSGLSDTQYF. This chain links TRBV5-4 with TRBJ2-3, with a tentative D call TRBD2 (6 bases). The CDR3 length is 14 residues. Germline-derived CDR1 and CDR2 are SGHNT and YYREEE (reference sequence). Trimming removed 4 bases at V and 6 bases at J, with 15 bases between.

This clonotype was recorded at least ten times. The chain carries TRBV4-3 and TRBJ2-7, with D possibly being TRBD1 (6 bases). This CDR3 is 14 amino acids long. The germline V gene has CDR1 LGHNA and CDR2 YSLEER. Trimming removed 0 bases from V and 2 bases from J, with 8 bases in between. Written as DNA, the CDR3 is TGCGCCAGCAGCCAAGAGAGACAGGCCTACGAGCAGTACTTC. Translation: CASSQERQAYEQYF.

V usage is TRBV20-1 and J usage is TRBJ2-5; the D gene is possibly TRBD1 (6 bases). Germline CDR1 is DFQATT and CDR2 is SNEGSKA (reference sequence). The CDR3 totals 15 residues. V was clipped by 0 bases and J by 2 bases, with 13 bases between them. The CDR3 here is CSARDGTRPQETQYF. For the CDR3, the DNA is TGCAGTGCTAGAGATGGGACAAGGCCGCAAGAGACCCAGTACTTC.

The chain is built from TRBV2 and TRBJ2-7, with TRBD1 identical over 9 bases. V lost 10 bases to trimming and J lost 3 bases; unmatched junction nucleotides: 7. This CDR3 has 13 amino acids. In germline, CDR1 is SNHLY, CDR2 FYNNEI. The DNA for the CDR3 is TGTGCCATGGGACAGGGTGATGTCTACGAGCAGTACTTC. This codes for CAMGQGDVYEQYF.

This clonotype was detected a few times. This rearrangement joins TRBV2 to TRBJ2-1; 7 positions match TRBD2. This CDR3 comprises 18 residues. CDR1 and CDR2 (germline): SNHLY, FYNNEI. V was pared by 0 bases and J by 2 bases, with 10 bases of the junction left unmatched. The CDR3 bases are TGTGCCAGCAGTGAAGCGACACTAGCGTTTCGTACCTACAATGAGCAGTTCTTC. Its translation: CASSEATLAFRTYNEQFF.

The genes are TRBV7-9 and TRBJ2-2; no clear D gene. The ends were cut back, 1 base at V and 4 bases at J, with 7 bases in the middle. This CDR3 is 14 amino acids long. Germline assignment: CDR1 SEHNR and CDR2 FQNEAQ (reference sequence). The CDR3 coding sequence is TGTGCCAGCAGCTTAGTTGTTATCACCGGGGAGCTGTTTTTT. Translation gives CASSLVVITGELFF.